One and the same sample provided the 28 T cell receptor beta chains below, sequenced in a study of cytomegalovirus exposure and HLA in healthy donors. It was with 60 Vbeta and 13 Jbeta primers that the PCR ran. Clones were sequenced by immunoSEQ multiplex PCR, and TCRdb holds only the in-frame ones, with some missing. The top ten hold around 1.9% of the sample, which has about 190,000 clones, approximately 81% seen once. The sequenced sample consisted of PBMCs. Every receptor here comes from a woman in her late teens or twenties in good health and CMV-seropositive.

The gene calls are TRBV19 and TRBJ1-2; 9 bases agree with TRBD1. CDR3 length equals 13 residues. J was trimmed by 6 bases and V by 8 bases; bases with no gene match: 7. Germline V gives CDR1 LNHDA, CDR2 SQIVND (reference sequence). CDR3 sequence reads: CASRRTGENGYTF. The CDR3 DNA reads TGTGCCAGTCGGCGGACAGGGGAAAATGGCTACACCTTC.

This clone was recorded once. The gene calls are TRBV12-5 and TRBJ2-7, with TRBD1 identical over 10 bases. Germline V gives CDR1 LGHNT, CDR2 FRNRAP. Losses at the gene ends were 7 bases for V and 5 bases for J; bases not matched to a gene: 5. This CDR3 is 13 amino acids long. CDR3 nucleotide sequence: TGTGCTAGTGCCCTAGGACAGGGGGACGAGCAGTACTTC. This sequence encodes CASALGQGDEQYF.

The rearrangement joins TRBV14 to TRBJ1-4, with D unresolved. The CDR3 contains 15 residues. The germline V gene has CDR1 SGHDN and CDR2 FVKESK. With 0 bases removed from V and 8 bases from J, the gap between germline ends came to 13 bases. The CDR3 region is CASSQDGGNGEKLFF. In DNA form, the CDR3 reads TGTGCCAGCAGCCAAGATGGAGGGAATGGAGAAAAACTGTTTTTT.

This clone was counted a single time. V is TRBV2 and J is TRBJ1-4; TRBD1 matches at 9 bases. This CDR3 comprises 12 residues. J gave up 12 bases and V 6 bases, and 5 bases lay outside the gene matches. Germline CDR1 and CDR2: SNHLY and FYNNEI. The CDR3 region is CASSRDRAELFF. The DNA of the CDR3 is TGTGCCAGCAGCCGGGACAGGGCGGAACTGTTTTTT.

This clone was recorded a few times. The V call is TRBV6-1, the J call TRBJ1-1; the D is unclear. Trimming stripped 10 bases from V and 4 bases from J, with 19 bases between. Germline V gene lookup returns CDR1 MNHNS and CDR2 SASEGT. The CDR3 sequence is 14 residues long. The CDR3 DNA follows: TGTGCCACCCGGCACGGAGCGCTGGGCACTGAAGCTTTCTTT. This codes for CATRHGALGTEAFF.

The V gene is TRBV6-5, the J gene TRBJ2-3; tentative D call: TRBD1 (5 bases). V lost 6 bases and J 0 bases, leaving 10 bases between the germline ends. There are 14 residues in the CDR3. Looked up from germline, CDR1 is MNHEY and CDR2 is SVGAGI. The CDR3 nucleotides are TGTGCCAGCAGGGACACCTTTAGCACAGATACGCAGTATTTT. This translates into CASRDTFSTDTQYF.

This clone has a single count. The V call is TRBV5-4, the J call TRBJ1-1; D is possibly TRBD1 (5 bases). There are 17 residues in the CDR3. CDR1 SGHNT and CDR2 YYREEE come from the germline V gene (reference sequence). V lost 4 bases and J lost 0, with 19 bases in between. For the CDR3, the DNA is TGTGCCAGCAGCCCCCAGGGTGTACGCGGGGTGAACACTGAAGCTTTCTTT. Translation gives CASSPQGVRGVNTEAFF.

This clone was seen only a few times. CDR3 bases: TGTGCCAGCAGCCCCTCCGCAGGCAACTATGGCTACACCTTC. Translation: CASSPSAGNYGYTF. The chain recombines TRBV5-4 with TRBJ1-2; D is unresolved. Trimming shortened V by 4 bases and J by 2 bases, and 12 bases separated the two germline ends. The length of the CDR3 is 14 residues. In germline, CDR1 is SGHNT, CDR2 YYREEE (reference sequence). The full variable domain, its missing parts supplied by reference TRBV5-4 and TRBJ1-2, is ETGVTQSPTHLIKTRGQQVTLRCSSQSGHNTVSWYQQALGQGPQFIFQYYREEENGRGNFPPRFSGLQFPNYSSELNVNALELDDSALYLCASSPSAGNYGYTFGSGTRLTVV.

The chain joins TRBV5-6 to TRBJ2-6; D gene uncertain. Germline assignment: CDR1 SGHDT and CDR2 YYEEEE. The V gene lost 4 bases and the J gene lost 1 base, with 3 bases spanning the gap. CDR3 length: 13 amino acids. The CDR3 sequence is CASSPSGANVLTF. CDR3 nucleotides: TGTGCCAGCAGCCCGTCTGGGGCCAACGTCCTGACTTTC.

The V and J genes are TRBV6-4 and TRBJ1-1; D might be TRBD1 (6 bases). The V end was cut by 5 bases, the J end by 4 bases, with 11 bases between. CDR3 length equals 13 residues. CDR1 MRHNA and CDR2 SNTAGT come from the germline V gene. The CDR3 coding sequence is TGTGCCAGCAGTCCCACAGGGACCACTGAAGCTTTCTTT. Its protein is CASSPTGTTEAFF.

The J gene is TRBJ2-5, the V gene TRBV25-1, with 8 bases matching TRBD2. The CDR3 contains 17 residues. V was pared by 7 bases and J by 2 bases, with 15 bases of the junction left unmatched. CDR1 and CDR2 from the germline V gene are MGHDK and SYGVNS. The CDR3, as DNA: TGTGCCAGCACCGGATGGGGTAGCGGGGCCTTACAAGAGACCCAGTACTTC. It yields the protein CASTGWGSGALQETQYF.

The rearrangement links TRBV2 to TRBJ2-1, with 8 bases aligning to TRBD2. V lost 7 bases, J lost 4 bases, and 6 bases stayed unmatched. CDR1 is SNHLY and CDR2 is FYNNEI in the germline V gene. The CDR3 has 14 residues. CDR3 residues: CASTRGGIYNEQFF. CDR3 sequence (DNA): TGTGCCAGCACTCGCGGGGGGATTTACAATGAGCAGTTCTTC.

The rearrangement uses TRBV5-5 and TRBJ2-1, with TRBD2 matching over 8 bases. Germline V gene sequence: CDR1 SGHKS, CDR2 YYEKEE (reference sequence). CDR3 length: 12 amino acids. J lost 13 bases, V lost 4 bases, and 7 bases had no gene match. The CDR3 reads CASSQTSVVQFF. The DNA for the CDR3 is TGTGCCAGCAGCCAGACTAGCGTGGTTCAGTTCTTC. Drawing the rest from reference TRBV5-5 and TRBJ2-1, the complete variable domain is DAGVTQSPTHLIKTRGQQVTLRCSPISGHKSVSWYQQVLGQGPQFIFQYYEKEERGRGNFPDRFSARQFPNYSSELNVNALLLGDSALYLCASSQTSVVQFFGPGTRLTVL.

The V and J genes are TRBV5-1 and TRBJ1-1; 9 bases agree with TRBD1. Germline V lookup: CDR1 SGHRS, CDR2 YFSETQ. The CDR3 has 13 amino acids. V was clipped by 2 bases and J by 10 bases; unmatched bases: 6. CDR3 DNA sequence: TGCGCCAGCAGCTTACAGGGGGCTGAGGGAGCTTTCTTT. Its protein is CASSLQGAEGAFF.

J is TRBJ1-2 and V is TRBV5-4, with 9 positions matching TRBD1. The CDR3 is made up of 15 amino acids. CDR1 is SGHNT, CDR2 YYREEE, per germline (reference sequence). Germline trimming cut 5 bases from V and 2 bases from J; bases unmatched to any gene: 7. CDR3 loop: CASRRTGDRNYGYTF. CDR3 nucleotide sequence: TGTGCCAGCAGGCGGACAGGGGACCGAAACTATGGCTACACCTTC.

The chain couples TRBV6-1 to TRBJ2-7; D is possibly TRBD1 (8 bases). Trimming shortened V by 8 bases and J by 4 bases, and 18 bases separated the two germline ends. The CDR3 length is 14 residues. The germline V gene encodes CDR1 MNHNS and CDR2 SASEGT. The CDR3 DNA reads TGTGCCAGCCAACGCACAGGGGGGGTTTACGAGCAGTACGTC. This codes for CASQRTGGVYEQYV.

The V call is TRBV2, the J call TRBJ2-1, with TRBD2 matching over 10 bases. J gave up 7 bases and V 4 bases, and 7 bases lay outside the gene matches. CDR3 size: 15 residues. Germline V gene sequence: CDR1 SNHLY, CDR2 FYNNEI. Here the CDR3 reads CASSALAGGGNEQFF. The CDR3 DNA sequence: TGTGCCAGCAGTGCCTTAGCGGGGGGCGGTAATGAGCAGTTCTTC.

DNA of the CDR3: TGTGCCAGCAGCCATGGCACAGGGGTAAAAGAGACCCAGTACTTC. This sequence encodes CASSHGTGVKETQYF. The V call is TRBV14, the J call TRBJ2-5; 7 bases line up with TRBD1. This CDR3 comprises 15 residues. The V segment lost 3 bases and the J segment 3 bases; nucleotides outside the gene matches: 7. Germline-derived CDR1 and CDR2 are SGHDN and FVKESK. Supplemented by reference TRBV14 and TRBJ2-5, the full variable domain reads EAGVTQFPSHSVIEKGQTVTLRCDPISGHDNLYWYRRVMGKEIKFLLHFVKESKQDESGMPNNRFLAERTGGTYSTLKVQPAELEDSGVYFCASSHGTGVKETQYFGPGTRLLVL.

This chain uses TRBV5-5 with TRBJ2-5; 10 nucleotides agree with TRBD1. Trimming took 4 bases from V and 7 from J; bases not matched to a gene: 10. The germline V gene has CDR1 SGHKS and CDR2 YYEKEE (reference sequence). This CDR3 is built from 15 residues. The CDR3 nucleotides read TGTGCCAGCAGCGGGAGGACAGGGGGTGATGGGACCCAGTACTTC. This sequence encodes CASSGRTGGDGTQYF. The variable domain in full, with the rest retrieved from reference TRBV5-5 and TRBJ2-5, is DAGVTQSPTHLIKTRGQQVTLRCSPISGHKSVSWYQQVLGQGPQFIFQYYEKEERGRGNFPDRFSARQFPNYSSELNVNALLLGDSALYLCASSGRTGGDGTQYFGPGTRLLVL.

The J gene is TRBJ1-6, the V gene TRBV28; no firm D call. CDR3 length equals 12 residues. The ends were cut back, 6 bases at V and 9 bases at J, with 9 bases in the middle. CDR1 and CDR2 (germline): MDHEN, SYDVKM. CDR3 in amino acids: CASSPRLSPLHF. CDR3 bases: TGTGCCAGCAGCCCTAGGCTTTCACCCCTCCACTTT.

This clone occurred a few times. V and J are TRBV21-1 and TRBJ2-1; the listed D gene, TRBD2, was not tested against the DNA. TRBV21-1 constitutes a pseudogene. The CDR3 loop spans 19 amino acids. The DNA for the CDR3 is TGTGCCAGCAGCAAAGACCTTAAGCCGGGACTAGCGAGCAACAATGAGCAGTTCTTC. This translates into CASSKDLKPGLASNNEQFF.

The CDR3 loop is CSVEGQGGGHEQFF. CDR3 coding DNA: TGCAGCGTTGAAGGACAGGGTGGTGGGCATGAGCAGTTCTTC. The rearrangement joins TRBV29-1 to TRBJ2-1; the match to TRBD1 covers 7 bases. With 1 base clipped from V and 8 bases from J, the junction kept 8 bases outside the gene matches. In germline, CDR1 is SQVTM, CDR2 ANQGSEA. CDR3 length equals 14 residues.

This sequence joins TRBV7-9 and TRBJ1-1; no definite D call. The V end was cut by 1 base, the J end by 4 bases, with 10 bases between. This CDR3 comprises 14 residues. The germline gives CDR1 SEHNR, CDR2 FQNEAQ (reference sequence). The CDR3 region has the DNA TGTGCCAGCAGCTTAGTAACTCGGAGCACTGAAGCTTTCTTT. Its protein product is CASSLVTRSTEAFF.

The chain carries TRBV11-2 and TRBJ2-1; a possible D gene is TRBD1 (6 bases). CDR3 size: 15 residues. Germline lookup yields CDR1 SGHAT and CDR2 FQNNGV. Trimming removed 7 bases from V and 0 bases from J, with 13 bases in between. The CDR3 DNA reads TGTGCCAGCATCTCGACACAGGGCTCCTACAATGAGCAGTTCTTC. Translation: CASISTQGSYNEQFF.

V gene TRBV18 combines with J gene TRBJ1-3; 9 positions match TRBD1. CDR3 length: 15 amino acids. Germline V CDR1 and CDR2: KGHSH, LQKENI. V was clipped by 2 bases and J by 2 bases; unmatched bases: 1. CDR3 sequence (DNA): TGTGCCAGCTCACCAGGGGACAGGGCTGGAAACACCATATATTTT. It yields the protein CASSPGDRAGNTIYF.

A note on this clone: One junction end does not reproduce the germline sequence, and a read error may be involved. The chain has TRBV9 and TRBJ1-2; D is ambiguous. The CDR3 has 12 amino acids. The germline CDR1 and CDR2 sequences are SGDLS and YYNGEE. CDR3 nucleotide sequence: TGTGCCAGCAGCCCCCTGTCCTTGGGCTACATCTTC. This translates into CASSPLSLGYIF.

This chain joins TRBV6-6 and TRBJ1-1, with D perhaps matching TRBD1 (5 bases). The CDR3 has 13 residues. V was pared by 6 bases and J by 2 bases, with 10 bases between. The germline V gene encodes CDR1 MNHNY and CDR2 SVGAGI (reference sequence). The CDR3 protein is CASSTQGNTEAFF. The CDR3 coding sequence is TGTGCCAGCAGCACGCAGGGAAACACTGAAGCTTTCTTT.

The chain recombines TRBV6-5 with TRBJ2-5; weak D call: TRBD2 (7 bases). The V and J ends lost 0 bases and 5 bases respectively, with 13 bases between them. This CDR3 contains 15 residues. Germline assignment: CDR1 MNHEY and CDR2 SVGAGI. The CDR3 region is CASSYSPGGLETQYF. The CDR3 DNA follows: TGTGCCAGCAGTTACTCGCCGGGGGGCCTTGAGACCCAGTACTTC.